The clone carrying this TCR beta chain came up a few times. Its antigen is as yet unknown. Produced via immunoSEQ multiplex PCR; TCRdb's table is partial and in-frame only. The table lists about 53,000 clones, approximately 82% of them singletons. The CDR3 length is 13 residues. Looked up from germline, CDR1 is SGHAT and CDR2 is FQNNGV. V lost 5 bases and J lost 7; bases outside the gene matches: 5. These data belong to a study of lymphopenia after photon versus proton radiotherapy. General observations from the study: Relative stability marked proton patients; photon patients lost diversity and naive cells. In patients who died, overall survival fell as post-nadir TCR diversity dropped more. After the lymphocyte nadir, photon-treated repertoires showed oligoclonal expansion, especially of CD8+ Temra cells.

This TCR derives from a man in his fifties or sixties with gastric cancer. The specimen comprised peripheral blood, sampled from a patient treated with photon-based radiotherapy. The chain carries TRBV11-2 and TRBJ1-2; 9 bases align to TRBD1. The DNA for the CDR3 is TGTGCCAGCAGCCGCGACAGGGGGATTGGCTACACCTTC. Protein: CASSRDRGIGYTF. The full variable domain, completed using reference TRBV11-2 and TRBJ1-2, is EAGVAQSPRYKIIEKRQSVAFWCNPISGHATLYWYQQILGQGPKLLIQFQNNGVVDDSQLPKDRFSAERLKGVDSTLKIQPAKLEDSAVYLCASSRDRGIGYTFGSGTRLTVV.